Here is one TCR beta chain with its context. Treatment reported: oral pan-JAK inhibitor, 5-10 mg twice daily. The V gene lost 1 base and the J gene lost 7 bases, with 7 bases spanning the gap. This CDR3 is built from 13 residues. Germline assignment: CDR1 SGHTA and CDR2 FQGTGA. The sample belongs to a study of CD8+ T cells in alopecia areata. Across the study: Scoring treated patients' severity relied on the percentage of scalp area affected.

Extraction and reverse transcription of RNA yielded cDNA as the sequencing template. Only in-frame clones appear in the TCRdb table, and some are missing; sequencing was by immunoSEQ multiplex PCR. Here the sample spans approximately 180,000 clones, around three fifths being singletons. The sequence was collected from a human donor with alopecia areata. This sample comprised CD4+ T cells sorted from blood, obtained at week 24, from a patient treated with tofacitinib. The chain combines TRBV7-3 with TRBJ2-2; D remains ambiguous. CDR3 nucleotide sequence: TGTGCCAGCAGCTTAATCGCAGACGGGGAGCTGTTTTTT. Protein sequence: CASSLIADGELFF.